Listed here are 28 T cell receptor beta chains from one sample, sequenced in a study of OX40 agonist ivuxolimab in advanced cancers. Method: immunoSEQ multiplex PCR; TCRdb's copy keeps in-frame clones and lacks some. The sample holds tens of thousands of clones, around 84% seen once. This material consisted of CD4+ or CD8+ T cells sorted from blood, taken in a trial of the OX40 agonist ivuxolimab. The source is an adult with an advanced solid tumor such as melanoma, head and neck, liver or kidney cancer.

The chain recombines TRBV5-3 with TRBJ1-2; D possibly corresponds to TRBD1 (5 bases). TRBV5-3 is treated as an ORF (open reading frame) with a function not yet certain. CDR3 length: 18 amino acids. Trimming removed 0 bases at V and 3 bases at J, with 21 bases between. CDR3 protein: CARSLALSRQGYDYGYTF. CDR3 DNA sequence: TGTGCCAGAAGCTTGGCCTTGAGTCGGCAGGGATACGACTATGGCTACACCTTC.

The chain carries TRBV5-1 and TRBJ2-1; 15 bases align to TRBD2. CDR1 and CDR2 from the germline V gene are SGHRS and YFSETQ. Trimming removed 0 bases from V and 3 bases from J; junction bases left unmatched: 4. CDR3 length: 18 amino acids. CDR3: CASSLVPGLAGGYNEQFF. Here the CDR3 DNA reads TGCGCCAGCAGCTTGGTTCCGGGACTAGCGGGGGGCTACAATGAGCAGTTCTTC.

The V call is TRBV30, the J call TRBJ2-6, with 7 bases that match TRBD2. This CDR3 has 16 residues. V lost 2 bases, J lost 2 bases, and 6 bases stayed unmatched. Germline CDR1 is GTSNPN and CDR2 is SVGIG (reference sequence). The CDR3 spells CAWSPRGMPGANVLTF. CDR3 nucleotide sequence: TGTGCCTGGAGTCCGCGGGGGATGCCTGGGGCCAACGTCCTGACTTTC.

The chain links TRBV2 to TRBJ1-2; D uncertain. This CDR3 has 12 residues. The germline V gene encodes CDR1 SNHLY and CDR2 FYNNEI. Trimming cost V 7 bases and J 0 bases, with 6 bases left between them. CDR3 sequence: CASIKTNYGYTF. CDR3 nucleotide sequence: TGTGCCAGCATCAAGACTAACTATGGCTACACCTTC.

The chain links TRBV27 to TRBJ2-5, with 10 bases fitting TRBD2. This CDR3 is built from 19 residues. The V gene end was trimmed by 3 bases and the J gene end by 9 bases; junction bases not matched to a gene: 22. Germline CDR1 and CDR2: MNHEY and SMNVEV (reference sequence). CDR3 coding DNA: TGTGCCAGCAGTTTTAGGCTAGCGGGGGCTCCGCCACTTTTAGCGGCCCAGTACTTC. This translates into CASSFRLAGAPPLLAAQYF.

The chain joins TRBV18 to TRBJ1-1; D is ambiguous. CDR1 is KGHSH, CDR2 LQKENI, per germline. Trimming stripped 0 bases from V and 4 bases from J, with 12 bases between. The CDR3 consists of 15 residues. The CDR3 DNA is TGTGCCAGCTCACCACCGTCGACTGGGAGCACTGAAGCTTTCTTT. Translating it yields CASSPPSTGSTEAFF.

The genes are TRBV2 and TRBJ2-2, with a weak D call TRBD2 (6 bases). CDR3 size: 14 residues. Trimming stripped 6 bases from V and 7 bases from J, with 15 bases between. Germline CDR1 is SNHLY and CDR2 is FYNNEI. The CDR3 bases are TGTGCCAGCAGGGCGGGACGGACCTACGGGGAGCTGTTTTTT. Translation gives CASRAGRTYGELFF.

This clone was seen only a few times. The chain joins TRBV7-2 to TRBJ1-2; D call uncertain. This CDR3 has 13 amino acids. Trimming stripped 1 base from V and 8 bases from J, with 11 bases between. Germline loops: CDR1 SGHTA, CDR2 FQGNSA. The CDR3 is CASSLGLRDGYTF. CDR3 coding DNA: TGTGCCAGCAGCTTAGGTTTGAGAGACGGCTACACCTTC.

The chain uses TRBV10-2 and TRBJ1-4, with 12 bases aligning to TRBD1. V shed 6 bases and J 10 bases; nucleotides not matched to a gene: 18. Germline CDR1 reads WSHSY; CDR2 reads SAAADI. The CDR3 runs 18 residues. CDR3 amino acids: CASSAGTGGAWSPGKLFF. The CDR3 nucleotides read TGCGCCAGCAGCGCCGGGACAGGGGGCGCCTGGAGTCCTGGAAAACTGTTTTTT.

The genes are TRBV15 and TRBJ2-2, with a tentative D call TRBD2 (5 bases). The CDR3 is 17 residues long. Trimming took 2 bases from V and 3 from J, leaving 16 bases between them. Germline CDR1 LNHNV, CDR2 YYDKDF (reference sequence). DNA of the CDR3: TGTGCCACCAGCAGATCGGGATTACTTTCCCACACCGGGGAGCTGTTTTTT. This codes for CATSRSGLLSHTGELFF.

V and J are TRBV28 and TRBJ1-3; unclear D gene. This CDR3 contains 14 residues. Trimming shortened V by 3 bases and J by 0 bases, and 6 bases separated the two germline ends. CDR1 and CDR2 (germline): MDHEN, SYDVKM. Here the CDR3 DNA reads TGTGCCAGCAGTTTCTTGAGCTCTGGAAACACCATATATTTT. It yields the protein CASSFLSSGNTIYF.

The chain recombines TRBV6-5 with TRBJ2-6; the D call may be TRBD1 or TRBD2 (6 bases each). V was pared by 6 bases and J by 2 bases, with 11 bases between. This CDR3 is built from 15 residues. CDR1 is MNHEY and CDR2 is SVGAGI in the germline V gene. The CDR3 sequence: CASRQGGTGANVLTF. The DNA for the CDR3 is TGTGCCAGCAGGCAAGGGGGGACTGGGGCCAACGTCCTGACTTTC.

The chain recombines TRBV11-1 with TRBJ2-1, with 11 bases aligning to TRBD1. This CDR3 region has 14 residues. V shed 5 bases and J 8 bases; nucleotides not matched to a gene: 5. Germline values: CDR1 SGHAT, CDR2 FQDESV (reference sequence). CDR3 loop: CASSLGQGAYEQFF. The CDR3 DNA sequence: TGTGCCAGCAGCCTAGGACAGGGGGCGTATGAGCAGTTCTTC. Full variable domain (missing parts from reference TRBV11-1 and TRBJ2-1): EAEVAQSPRYKITEKSQAVAFWCDPISGHATLYWYRQILGQGPELLVQFQDESVVDDSQLPKDRFSAERLKGVDSTLKIQPAELGDSAMYLCASSLGQGAYEQFFGPGTRLTVL.

This clone appeared once. This rearrangement joins TRBV7-2 to TRBJ2-4, with 9 bases identical to TRBD1. The CDR3 totals 15 residues. The trim removed 0 bases at V and 6 bases at J, leaving 3 bases unmatched. Germline V gene lookup returns CDR1 SGHTA and CDR2 FQGNSA. The CDR3 DNA follows: TGTGCCAGCAGCTTAGCGGACAGGGGTTTAAACATTCAGTACTTC. Translated, it gives CASSLADRGLNIQYF.

V and J are TRBV6-6 and TRBJ1-3; a weak D match, TRBD1 (6 bases). The CDR3 spans 15 residues. V was trimmed by 5 bases and J by 1 base, leaving 12 bases between them. Per the germline V gene, CDR1 is MNHNY and CDR2 is SVGAGI (reference sequence). The CDR3 DNA sequence: TGTGCCAGCAGTAACCAACAGGGTTCTGGAAACACCATATATTTT. Amino acid sequence: CASSNQQGSGNTIYF.

V usage is TRBV7-8 and J usage is TRBJ1-5; the D is unclear. In germline, CDR1 is SGHVS, CDR2 FQNEAQ. This CDR3 contains 17 residues. Trimming cost V 5 bases and J 3 bases, with 20 bases left between them. The CDR3 is CASSTAGTPGNNQPQHF. CDR3 nucleotides: TGTGCCAGCAGCACGGCGGGAACTCCTGGCAACAATCAGCCCCAGCATTTT.

The V gene is TRBV21-1, the J gene TRBJ2-2; the table assigns TRBD2, which was not confirmed against the DNA. TRBV21-1 is a pseudogene. The CDR3 sequence is 15 residues long. The CDR3 loop is CASSKEDSGGGELFF. The CDR3 bases are TGTGCCAGCAGCAAAGAGGATAGCGGGGGCGGGGAGCTGTTTTTT.

The V call is TRBV7-2, the J call TRBJ1-6; the D gene is possibly TRBD1 (5 bases). Looked up from germline, CDR1 is SGHTA and CDR2 is FQGNSA. The CDR3 length is 13 residues. Trimming shortened V by 2 bases and J by 8 bases, and 7 bases separated the two germline ends. The CDR3 loop reads CASSLKGDSPLHF. The CDR3 DNA follows: TGTGCCAGCAGCTTAAAAGGGGATTCACCCCTCCACTTT.

This clone has more than one count but fewer than ten. The chain carries TRBV5-1 and TRBJ2-2; D uncertain. CDR1 is SGHRS, CDR2 YFSETQ, per germline. This CDR3 is built from 12 residues. V was cut by 7 bases and J by 2 bases, with 6 bases left in between. CDR3 sequence reads: CASGENTGELFF. The CDR3 bases are TGCGCCAGCGGGGAAAACACCGGGGAGCTGTTTTTT. The whole variable domain, remainder taken from reference TRBV5-1 and TRBJ2-2, is KAGVTQTPRYLIKTRGQQVTLSCSPISGHRSVSWYQQTPGQGLQFLFEYFSETQRNKGNFPGRFSGRQFSNSRSEMNVSTLELGDSALYLCASGENTGELFFGEGSRLTVL.

The rearrangement links TRBV6-1 to TRBJ2-6, with 7 bases identical to TRBD1. The trim removed 4 bases at V and 4 bases at J, leaving 10 bases unmatched. Germline V gene sequence: CDR1 MNHNS, CDR2 SASEGT. CDR3 size: 17 residues. The CDR3 region is CASSGLRTGAGANVLTF. The CDR3 DNA is TGTGCCAGCAGTGGGTTGAGAACAGGGGCGGGGGCCAACGTCCTGACTTTC.

This chain joins TRBV6-5 and TRBJ1-1; 8 nucleotides match TRBD1. The J segment lost 1 base and the V segment lost 8 bases, leaving 9 bases of the junction unmatched. CDR1 and CDR2 (germline): MNHEY, SVGAGI. The CDR3 is made up of 15 amino acids. The CDR3 region is CASLSGQVSNTEAFF. In nucleotides, the CDR3 is TGTGCCAGCCTGTCGGGACAGGTTTCGAACACTGAAGCTTTCTTT.

This clone occurred a few times. The CDR3 sequence: CASSILQGTDQPQHF. CDR3 sequence (DNA): TGTGCCAGTAGTATCCTACAGGGGACAGATCAGCCCCAGCATTTT. The V and J genes are TRBV19 and TRBJ1-5, with TRBD1 matching 7 bases. V shed 3 bases and J 5 bases; nucleotides not matched to a gene: 7. The CDR3 contains 15 residues. Germline assignment: CDR1 LNHDA and CDR2 SQIVND (reference sequence).

J is TRBJ2-3 and V is TRBV5-1; possibly TRBD2 for D (6 bases). Germline CDR1 and CDR2: SGHRS and YFSETQ. V lost 5 bases to trimming and J lost 4 bases, with 17 bases between them. The CDR3 length is 15 residues. CDR3 residues: CASRGLSSASDTQYF. The DNA for the CDR3 is TGCGCCAGCAGGGGACTTTCTAGCGCATCAGATACGCAGTATTTT.

This rearrangement joins TRBV18 to TRBJ2-7, with 8 bases fitting TRBD1. With V trimmed by 3 bases and J by 5 bases, 9 bases remained unmatched. This CDR3 region has 15 residues. CDR1 KGHSH and CDR2 LQKENI come from the germline V gene. The CDR3 reads CASSPSQGAGHEQYF. The CDR3, as DNA: TGTGCCAGCTCACCCTCGCAGGGGGCGGGCCACGAGCAGTACTTC. Drawing the rest from reference TRBV18 and TRBJ2-7, the complete variable domain is NAGVMQNPRHLVRRRGQEARLRCSPMKGHSHVYWYRQLPEEGLKFMVYLQKENIIDESGMPKERFSAEFPKEGPSILRIQQVVRGDSAAYFCASSPSQGAGHEQYFGPGTRLTVT.

The V and J genes are TRBV15 and TRBJ1-3; D is unresolved. This CDR3 has 13 residues. Trimming removed 5 bases at V and 2 bases at J, with 7 bases between. Germline lookup yields CDR1 LNHNV and CDR2 YYDKDF (reference sequence). The CDR3 is CATSPDPGNTIYF. The CDR3, as DNA: TGTGCCACCAGCCCCGACCCTGGAAACACCATATATTTT.

This chain joins TRBV6-5 and TRBJ1-3; D remains unclear. V lost 2 bases and J 0 bases, leaving 8 bases between the germline ends. The germline V gene encodes CDR1 MNHEY and CDR2 SVGAGI. The CDR3 totals 15 residues. The CDR3 loop reads CASSYDGSSGNTIYF. CDR3 bases: TGTGCCAGCAGTTACGACGGATCCTCTGGAAACACCATATATTTT.

This chain joins TRBV5-1 and TRBJ2-2; no firm D call. The V gene lost 0 bases and the J gene lost 1 base, with 7 bases spanning the gap. CDR3 length: 15 amino acids. CDR1 is SGHRS and CDR2 is YFSETQ in the germline V gene. CDR3 in amino acids: CASSLDFGNTGELFF. The CDR3 DNA reads TGCGCCAGCAGCTTGGACTTCGGGAACACCGGGGAGCTGTTTTTT. The entire variable domain, with the rest obtained from reference TRBV5-1 and TRBJ2-2, is as follows: KAGVTQTPRYLIKTRGQQVTLSCSPISGHRSVSWYQQTPGQGLQFLFEYFSETQRNKGNFPGRFSGRQFSNSRSEMNVSTLELGDSALYLCASSLDFGNTGELFFGEGSRLTVL.

This clone occurred a few times. The chain carries TRBV7-3 and TRBJ1-1, with D hard to call. CDR3 size: 13 residues. Germline lookup yields CDR1 SGHTA and CDR2 FQGTGA. V was trimmed by 3 bases and J by 0 bases, leaving 5 bases between them. CDR3 sequence (DNA): TGTGCCAGCAGCTTGGGGATGAACACTGAAGCTTTCTTT. Amino acid sequence: CASSLGMNTEAFF.